Presented here are 18 T cell receptor beta chains from one specimen sequenced in a study of T cells in Graves' hyperthyroidism and ophthalmopathy. RNA transcripts provided the source from which TCR beta CDR3 regions were amplified. With the HTBI primer set, the TCR CDR3 went through a first round of RT-PCR. TCRdb re-called the multiplex PCR reads through MiXCR, storing one row per CDR3 protein. The sample shows a few hundred thousand distinct CDR3 sequences, about 19% of them seen only once. Sequencing was performed on blood. These receptors were obtained from a woman aged 18-35 years with Graves' hyperthyroidism.

This clonotype was detected ten times or more. CDR3 bases: TGTGCCAGCAGTGACTGGGGACCCAATCAGCCCCAGCATTTT. It encodes CASSDWGPNQPQHF. The rearrangement uses TRBV6-1 and TRBJ1-5; the D gene is possibly TRBD1 (5 bases). The germline V and J ends were trimmed by 3 bases and 3 bases, with 9 bases remaining between them. Germline CDR1 and CDR2: MNHNS and SASEGT. This CDR3 contains 14 residues.

This clonotype was recorded many times. The DNA for the CDR3 is TGTGCCAGCACCCCGAGGAGGGGCATGAACACTGAAGCTTTCTTT. Translation gives CASTPRRGMNTEAFF. The chain joins TRBV2 to TRBJ1-1, with a tentative D call TRBD1 (5 bases). Trimming removed 7 bases from V and 0 bases from J, with 15 bases in between. CDR3 length: 15 amino acids. Germline V gene sequence: CDR1 SNHLY, CDR2 FYNNEI.

This clonotype was counted at least ten times. The chain is built from TRBV28 and TRBJ2-5; D uncertain. Trimming cost V 5 bases and J 5 bases, with 12 bases left between them. The germline CDR1 and CDR2 sequences are MDHEN and SYDVKM. This CDR3 has 13 residues. The CDR3 DNA reads TGTGCCAGCAGTCCCCCCAACCTGGAGACCCAGTACTTC. Its translation: CASSPPNLETQYF.

This clonotype was seen repeatedly, ten times or more. V gene TRBV5-1 combines with J gene TRBJ2-2; a weak D match, TRBD1 (5 bases). The germline V gene encodes CDR1 SGHRS and CDR2 YFSETQ. The germline V and J ends were trimmed by 4 bases and 1 base, with 14 bases remaining between them. This CDR3 has 16 residues. The CDR3 region has the DNA TGCGCCAGCAGCCGAACGACAGCCTTGAACACCGGGGAGCTGTTTTTT. It translates to CASSRTTALNTGELFF.

The V gene is TRBV20-1, the J gene TRBJ1-2; D possibly corresponds to TRBD1 (6 bases). CDR1 and CDR2 (germline): DFQATT, SNEGSKA (reference sequence). Trimming cost V 0 bases and J 3 bases, with 11 bases left between them. The CDR3 spans 14 residues. In DNA, the CDR3 is TGCAGTGCTAGAGATCAGGGGATCGACTATGGCTACACCTTC. Translating it yields CSARDQGIDYGYTF.

This clonotype has a handful of counts. A read error may produce the germline difference seen at one junction end. The chain joins TRBV28 to TRBJ2-5, with TRBD2 as a possible D gene (5 bases). The CDR3 spans 10 residues. Germline CDR1 MDHEN, CDR2 SYDVKM. This CDR3 reads CSAGKETQYF. CDR3 nucleotides: TGCTCCGCGGGCAAAGAGACCCAGTACTTC.

In its sample, this clonotype was seen many times. The V gene is TRBV19, the J gene TRBJ1-1, with D unclear. This CDR3 is 14 amino acids long. The germline V and J ends were trimmed by 0 bases and 1 base, with 6 bases remaining between them. Germline assignment: CDR1 LNHDA and CDR2 SQIVND (reference sequence). CDR3 in amino acids: CASSIDTRNTEAFF. The CDR3 coding sequence is TGTGCCAGTAGTATAGATACGAGGAACACTGAAGCTTTCTTT.

This clonotype was seen ten or more times. V and J are TRBV15 and TRBJ1-1; no clear D. This CDR3 is built from 14 residues. The V end was cut by 5 bases, the J end by 5 bases, with 15 bases between. Germline V lookup: CDR1 LNHNV, CDR2 YYDKDF (reference sequence). This chain's CDR3 is CATSPRGRVTEAFF. The CDR3 DNA follows: TGTGCCACCAGCCCCCGAGGACGGGTGACTGAAGCTTTCTTT.

This clonotype was seen repeatedly, ten times or more. The chain joins TRBV29-1 to TRBJ1-1, with a weak D call TRBD1 (6 bases). Germline V CDR1 and CDR2: SQVTM, ANQGSEA. Trimming shortened V by 4 bases and J by 0 bases, and 9 bases separated the two germline ends. The CDR3 spans 13 residues. This chain's CDR3 is CSVAYRVNTEAFF. The CDR3 DNA reads TGCAGCGTTGCGTACAGGGTGAACACTGAAGCTTTCTTT.

This clonotype was counted many times. The chain recombines TRBV7-9 with TRBJ2-7, with D perhaps being TRBD1 or TRBD2 (6 bases each). The V end lost 5 bases, the J end lost 5 bases, and 19 bases lay between the germline ends. CDR3 length: 15 amino acids. CDR1 SEHNR and CDR2 FQNEAQ come from the germline V gene (reference sequence). CDR3 sequence reads: CASSLGGAGVDEQYF. The CDR3 DNA reads TGTGCCAGCAGCCTCGGCGGGGCAGGGGTCGACGAGCAGTACTTC.

V usage is TRBV3-1 and J usage is TRBJ2-2; D is undetermined. The CDR3 length is 15 residues. V lost 0 bases and J 1 base, leaving 6 bases between the germline ends. Germline assignment: CDR1 LGHDT and CDR2 YNNKEL (reference sequence). CDR3 amino acids: CASSQEMMNTGELFF. The CDR3 bases are TGTGCCAGCAGCCAAGAGATGATGAACACCGGGGAGCTGTTTTTT.

This clonotype was counted ten times or more. V is TRBV7-9 and J is TRBJ2-7; D remains unclear. The germline V gene encodes CDR1 SEHNR and CDR2 FQNEAQ (reference sequence). There are 14 residues in the CDR3. Trimming cost V 3 bases and J 2 bases, with 11 bases left between them. In nucleotides, the CDR3 is TGTGCCAGCAGCTTGGAGTGGGTACCCTACGAGCAGTACTTC. Residues: CASSLEWVPYEQYF.

This clonotype was found many times. V usage is TRBV7-9 and J usage is TRBJ2-7; D may be TRBD1 or TRBD2 (6 bases each). V shed 5 bases and J shed 2 bases, with 16 bases lying between them. From germline, CDR1 is SEHNR and CDR2 FQNEAQ (reference sequence). The CDR3 has 15 amino acids. CDR3 region: CASSTRGGKPYEQYF. Here the CDR3 DNA reads TGTGCCAGCAGCACCCGAGGGGGGAAGCCCTACGAGCAGTACTTC.

This clonotype came up many times. The chain uses TRBV28 and TRBJ1-5; D is unclear. This CDR3 contains 12 residues. The V end was cut by 8 bases, the J end by 1 base, with 6 bases between. The germline V gene encodes CDR1 MDHEN and CDR2 SYDVKM. In nucleotides, the CDR3 is TGTGCCAGCTCGGGGAGCAATCAGCCCCAGCATTTT. Its protein product is CASSGSNQPQHF.

At least ten counts were recorded for this clonotype. The V gene is TRBV12-3 or TRBV12-4, the J gene TRBJ2-7, with 9 bases fitting TRBD2. The ends lost 3 bases at V and 3 bases at J; junction bases unmatched: 0. The CDR3 consists of 13 residues. The CDR3 sequence: CASSLTSGYEQYF. The CDR3 DNA reads as TGTGCCAGCAGTTTGACTAGCGGCTACGAGCAGTACTTC.

In its sample, this clonotype was seen many times. The chain employs TRBV18 and TRBJ1-1; tentative D call: TRBD1 (5 bases). The germline V and J ends were trimmed by 1 base and 1 base, with 13 bases remaining between them. The germline V gene has CDR1 KGHSH and CDR2 LQKENI. This CDR3 contains 16 residues. CDR3: CASSPLGAGQNTEAFF. DNA of the CDR3: TGTGCCAGCTCACCACTTGGGGCAGGGCAGAACACTGAAGCTTTCTTT.

The V gene is TRBV4-1, the J gene TRBJ1-2; 7 bases fit TRBD1. Germline-derived CDR1 and CDR2 are MGHRA and YSYEKL. Trimming took 0 bases from V and 4 from J; bases not matched to a gene: 11. The CDR3 has 17 residues. The CDR3 sequence is CASSQDRARQGSYGYTF. The CDR3 DNA follows: TGCGCCAGCAGCCAAGACCGAGCCCGACAGGGAAGCTATGGCTACACCTTC.

The rearrangement uses TRBV13 and TRBJ2-5, with D uncertain. CDR1 and CDR2 from the germline V gene are PRHDT and FYEKMQ (reference sequence). The CDR3 covers 14 residues. V dropped 3 bases and J dropped 3 bases, with 11 bases sitting between them. In DNA form, the CDR3 reads TGTGCCAGCAGCTTTTCGCCCAGTAAAGAGACCCAGTACTTC. Translating gives CASSFSPSKETQYF. Looking up the rest from reference TRBV13 and TRBJ2-5 gives the full variable domain: AAGVIQSPRHLIKEKRETATLKCYPIPRHDTVYWYQQGPGQDPQFLISFYEKMQSDKGSIPDRFSAQQFSDYHSELNMSSLELGDSALYFCASSFSPSKETQYFGPGTRLLVL.